One and the same sample provided the 32 T cell receptor beta chains below, sequenced in a study of T cell responses to AZD1222 COVID-19 vaccine. Clones were sequenced by immunoSEQ multiplex PCR, and TCRdb holds only the in-frame ones, with some missing. In the table there are hundreds of thousands of clones, about 92% of which are singletons. This material consisted of peripheral blood, taken on day 0 of MenACWY control vaccination. These receptors were collected from an adult in good health.

This chain uses TRBV5-8 with TRBJ2-5; 9 bases fit TRBD1. The CDR3 has 16 amino acids. Germline-derived CDR1 and CDR2 are SGHTS and YDEGEE. Unmatched junction bases numbered 8, after V lost 4 bases and J lost 1 base. CDR3 residues: CASSPDRGVLQETQYF. Written as DNA, the CDR3 is TGTGCCAGCAGCCCCGACAGGGGGGTTCTCCAAGAGACCCAGTACTTC.

The V call is TRBV18, the J call TRBJ1-1; tentative D call: TRBD1 (6 bases). Per the germline V gene, CDR1 is KGHSH and CDR2 is LQKENI. The CDR3 loop spans 12 amino acids. The V end lost 4 bases, the J end lost 7 bases, and 10 bases lay between the germline ends. In nucleotides, the CDR3 is TGTGCCAGCTCACTACAGGGACTTGAAGCTTTCTTT. This gives the protein CASSLQGLEAFF.

The DNA of the CDR3 is TGTGCCAGCTTCCCCGGGAGCTCTGGAAACACCATATATTTT. Translating it yields CASFPGSSGNTIYF. This rearrangement joins TRBV18 to TRBJ1-3; D gene ambiguous. Germline assignment: CDR1 KGHSH and CDR2 LQKENI. The germline V and J ends were trimmed by 7 bases and 0 bases, with 10 bases remaining between them. This CDR3 region has 14 residues.

The CDR3: CASRMEFPEKLFF. CDR3 coding DNA: TGTGCCAGCAGGATGGAATTTCCGGAAAAACTGTTTTTT. The chain couples TRBV7-2 to TRBJ1-4, with no clear D. This CDR3 comprises 13 residues. Germline CDR1 SGHTA, CDR2 FQGNSA. Trimming took 6 bases from V and 8 from J, leaving 13 bases between them.

This clone was seen more than once but under ten times. This chain joins TRBV28 and TRBJ1-1; 9 bases map to TRBD1. After removal of 6 bases from V and 1 base from J, the junction contained 6 bases not matched to a gene. The CDR3 consists of 15 residues. Germline assignment: CDR1 MDHEN and CDR2 SYDVKM. CDR3 residues: CASRRPTGGNTEAFF. As DNA, the CDR3 is TGTGCCAGCAGACGACCGACAGGGGGGAACACTGAAGCTTTCTTT.

This chain joins TRBV2 and TRBJ2-4; D perhaps matches TRBD1 (7 bases). The V end lost 8 bases, the J end lost 1 base, and 15 bases lay between the germline ends. Looked up from germline, CDR1 is SNHLY and CDR2 is FYNNEI. The CDR3 is 15 amino acids. In nucleotides, the CDR3 is TGTGCCAGCTCCCCCAGGGGGAGGGCCAAAAACATTCAGTACTTC. Protein: CASSPRGRAKNIQYF.

V is TRBV5-8 and J is TRBJ1-2, with TRBD1 identical over 7 bases. V trimming: 4 bases; J trimming: 0 bases; junction bases outside the gene matches: 3. CDR1 SGHTS and CDR2 YDEGEE come from the germline V gene. This CDR3 contains 14 residues. The chain's CDR3 is CASSKTGANYGYTF. The CDR3 coding sequence is TGTGCCAGCAGCAAAACAGGGGCTAACTATGGCTACACCTTC.

The chain joins TRBV6-5 to TRBJ1-5; no clear D. Per the germline V gene, CDR1 is MNHEY and CDR2 is SVGAGI. With 6 bases removed from V and 3 bases from J, the gap between germline ends came to 12 bases. The CDR3 loop spans 14 amino acids. CDR3 in amino acids: CASSFLGNNQPQHF. DNA for the CDR3: TGTGCCAGCAGCTTCTTGGGCAACAATCAGCCCCAGCATTTT.

This clone came up once. The rearrangement links TRBV6-6 to TRBJ1-2; 7 nucleotides match TRBD1. The CDR3 consists of 13 residues. Germline CDR1 is MNHNY and CDR2 is SVGAGI (reference sequence). J lost 8 bases, V lost 5 bases, and 8 bases had no gene match. CDR3 DNA sequence: TGTGCCAGCAGTACGGGGACAGTAAGCGGCTACACCTTC. Its protein product is CASSTGTVSGYTF.

This sequence joins TRBV28 and TRBJ1-5, with D tentatively TRBD1 (5 bases). Germline V gene lookup returns CDR1 MDHEN and CDR2 SYDVKM. This CDR3 spans 15 amino acids. Deletions cut 4 bases from V and 4 bases from J, with 14 bases between. CDR3 amino acids: CASSSSGLRNQPQHF. CDR3 nucleotide sequence: TGTGCCAGCAGTTCGTCAGGGCTGAGGAATCAGCCCCAGCATTTT.

The chain links TRBV4-3 to TRBJ1-4, with unresolved D. The V gene's germline CDR1 is LGHNA and CDR2 YSLEER. V lost 0 bases to trimming and J lost 8 bases, with 10 bases between them. CDR3 length: 14 residues. The CDR3 spells CASSQELGREKLFF. The CDR3 DNA follows: TGCGCCAGCAGCCAAGAATTAGGCAGGGAAAAACTGTTTTTT.

This chain uses TRBV5-5 with TRBJ2-1, with 8 bases lining up with TRBD2. The V segment lost 3 bases and the J segment 2 bases; nucleotides outside the gene matches: 4. The CDR3 sequence is 15 residues long. CDR1 is SGHKS, CDR2 YYEKEE, per germline (reference sequence). The CDR3 region is CASSSLAGPYNEQFF. Here the CDR3 DNA reads TGTGCCAGCAGCTCCTTAGCGGGGCCCTACAATGAGCAGTTCTTC.

The chain carries TRBV18 and TRBJ1-6; TRBD1 matches at 7 bases. Per germline, CDR1 KGHSH and CDR2 LQKENI. Trimming cost V 0 bases and J 7 bases; bases outside gene matches: 3. The CDR3 covers 15 residues. The CDR3 DNA reads as TGTGCCAGCTCACCACCGCAGGGGGGGAATTCACCCCTCCACTTT. Amino acids: CASSPPQGGNSPLHF.

The chain links TRBV3-1 (or the pseudogene TRBV3-2) to TRBJ1-1; TRBD1 might be the D (5 bases). The CDR3 has 15 amino acids. The V gene lost 1 base and the J gene lost 6 bases, with 15 bases spanning the gap. From germline, CDR1 is LGHDT and CDR2 YNNKEL (reference sequence). CDR3 DNA: TGTGCCAGCAGCCAAGGTTCAGGGTGGGGAGCTGAAGCTTTCTTT. This gives the protein CASSQGSGWGAEAFF.

The J gene is TRBJ1-5, the V gene TRBV7-2, with D maybe TRBD1 (5 bases). V was pared by 6 bases and J by 4 bases, with 13 bases between. Germline V gene sequence: CDR1 SGHTA, CDR2 FQGNSA. CDR3 length: 14 residues. Here the CDR3 reads CASRGVLENQPQHF. CDR3 nucleotides: TGTGCCAGCAGGGGGGTGCTCGAAAATCAGCCCCAGCATTTT. The full variable domain, completed using reference TRBV7-2 and TRBJ1-5, is GAGVSQSPSNKVTEKGKDVELRCDPISGHTALYWYRQSLGQGLEFLIYFQGNSAPDKSGLPSDRFSAERTGGSVSTLTIQRTQQEDSAVYLCASRGVLENQPQHFGDGTRLSIL.

V gene TRBV2 combines with J gene TRBJ1-5; D gene ambiguous. CDR3 length: 13 residues. Germline assignment: CDR1 SNHLY and CDR2 FYNNEI. Trimming left V 3 bases short and J 3 bases short, with 6 bases between. The CDR3 bases are TGTGCCAGCAGTGACTGGGTCAATCAGCCCCAGCATTTT. Translation gives CASSDWVNQPQHF. Using reference TRBV2 and TRBJ1-5 for the parts outside the CDR3, the full variable domain is EPEVTQTPSHQVTQMGQEVILRCVPISNHLYFYWYRQILGQKVEFLVSFYNNEISEKSEIFDDQFSVERPDGSNFTLKIRSTKLEDSAMYFCASSDWVNQPQHFGDGTRLSIL.

This chain connects TRBV4-1 to TRBJ2-3; the D gene is possibly TRBD2 (6 bases). V lost 1 base and J 3 bases, leaving 20 bases between the germline ends. The CDR3 has 18 residues. Germline V lookup: CDR1 MGHRA, CDR2 YSYEKL. The DNA of the CDR3 is TGCGCCAGCAGCCAAGCGATTCCCGGGACTGTGGGGACAGATACGCAGTATTTT. It specifies CASSQAIPGTVGTDTQYF.

The V call is TRBV24-1, the J call TRBJ1-1; TRBD1 matches 9 bases. After removal of 11 bases from V and 7 bases from J, the junction contained 4 bases not matched to a gene. The length of the CDR3 is 11 residues. Germline CDR1 is KGHDR and CDR2 is SFDVKD. In DNA, the CDR3 is TGTGCCAGAACAGGGGGCATTGAAGCTTTCTTT. Translated, it gives CARTGGIEAFF.

This clone has a single count. The chain is built from TRBV18 and TRBJ1-3; D is unclear. Trimming cost V 0 bases and J 4 bases, with 10 bases left between them. Germline CDR1 reads KGHSH; CDR2 reads LQKENI. The CDR3 is made up of 15 amino acids. The CDR3 sequence is CASSPPIGPGNTIYF. The CDR3 DNA reads as TGTGCCAGCTCACCACCTATTGGGCCAGGAAACACCATATATTTT.

The chain recombines TRBV6-5 with TRBJ1-5; D ambiguous. The CDR3 runs to 15 residues. Trimming took 10 bases from V and 0 from J, leaving 16 bases between them. Germline lookup yields CDR1 MNHEY and CDR2 SVGAGI. For the CDR3, the DNA is TGTGCCACCGGACGGGGAGACTATAGCAATCAGCCCCAGCATTTT. This encodes CATGRGDYSNQPQHF.

CDR3 region: CASSYSIRGPNTEAFF. DNA of the CDR3: TGTGCCAGCAGTTACTCGATTCGGGGCCCGAACACTGAAGCTTTCTTT. The genes are TRBV6-2 or TRBV6-3 and TRBJ1-1, with D maybe TRBD1 (5 bases). Between the trimmed V and J ends, which lost 0 bases and 1 base, there was a span of 12 bases. CDR3 size: 16 residues. The germline CDR1 and CDR2 sequences are MNHEY and SVGEGT.

The chain links TRBV6-5 to TRBJ1-1; D unclear. CDR3 length: 13 amino acids. Trimming shortened V by 7 bases and J by 5 bases, and 14 bases separated the two germline ends. CDR1 and CDR2 (germline): MNHEY, SVGAGI. The CDR3 bases are TGTGCCAGCACACAGAGAGGGTATACTGAAGCTTTCTTT. Translating gives CASTQRGYTEAFF.

The rearrangement uses TRBV18 and TRBJ2-2; the match to TRBD2 covers 11 bases. The V gene end was trimmed by 4 bases and the J gene end by 5 bases; junction bases not matched to a gene: 3. Germline CDR1 and CDR2: KGHSH and LQKENI. CDR3 size: 15 residues. The CDR3 reads CASSRGTSGTGELFF. The DNA of the CDR3 is TGTGCCAGCTCACGTGGGACTAGCGGTACCGGGGAGCTGTTTTTT. Filled out from reference TRBV18 and TRBJ2-2, the complete variable domain reads NAGVMQNPRHLVRRRGQEARLRCSPMKGHSHVYWYRQLPEEGLKFMVYLQKENIIDESGMPKERFSAEFPKEGPSILRIQQVVRGDSAAYFCASSRGTSGTGELFFGEGSRLTVL.

The chain has TRBV9 and TRBJ1-3; D gene uncertain. This CDR3 is built from 13 residues. V was cut by 2 bases and J by 0 bases, with 3 bases left in between. Germline V lookup: CDR1 SGDLS, CDR2 YYNGEE. The CDR3 coding sequence is TGTGCCAGCAGCGTGAGCTCTGGAAACACCATATATTTT. Translation gives CASSVSSGNTIYF.

The chain has TRBV3-1 (or the pseudogene TRBV3-2) and TRBJ1-5; D might be TRBD1 (5 bases). V was shortened by 4 bases and J by 6 bases, with 13 bases between the two germline ends. The germline V gene has CDR1 LGHDT and CDR2 YNNKEL (reference sequence). The CDR3 has 14 residues. CDR3 protein: CASSLNSGAQPQHF. CDR3 in DNA: TGTGCCAGCAGCCTTAACAGTGGGGCTCAGCCCCAGCATTTT.

This clone has just a few counts. This chain uses TRBV9 with TRBJ1-1; possibly TRBD1 for D (5 bases). In germline, CDR1 is SGDLS, CDR2 YYNGEE. V shed 4 bases and J shed 4 bases, with 14 bases lying between them. The CDR3 has 14 residues. CDR3 sequence reads: CASSFRVEGTEAFF. CDR3 sequence (DNA): TGTGCCAGCAGCTTCAGGGTCGAAGGCACTGAAGCTTTCTTT.

This chain connects TRBV6-1 to TRBJ1-5, with D possibly being TRBD1 (5 bases). There are 17 residues in the CDR3. Germline V gene lookup returns CDR1 MNHNS and CDR2 SASEGT. V dropped 0 bases and J dropped 4 bases, with 16 bases sitting between them. For the CDR3, the DNA is TGTGCCAGCAGTGAAGCTGGGGGAGACAGAGTTAATCAGCCCCAGCATTTT. Protein sequence: CASSEAGGDRVNQPQHF.

The rearrangement links TRBV3-1 (or the pseudogene TRBV3-2) to TRBJ1-2, with TRBD1 matching over 9 bases. Germline CDR1 and CDR2: LGHDT and YNNKEL (reference sequence). The CDR3 runs 16 residues. V lost 0 bases, J lost 2 bases, and 4 bases stayed unmatched. The DNA for the CDR3 is TGTGCCAGCAGCCAAGATCCGGGGACAGGGAACTATGGCTACACCTTC. Its translation: CASSQDPGTGNYGYTF.

This chain uses TRBV5-4 with TRBJ1-2, with D possibly matching TRBD1 (5 bases). This CDR3 has 13 residues. The V gene lost 0 bases and the J gene lost 5 bases, with 8 bases spanning the gap. Germline lookup yields CDR1 SGHNT and CDR2 YYREEE (reference sequence). CDR3 loop: CASSLDGGYGYTF. In DNA form, the CDR3 reads TGTGCCAGCAGCTTGGATGGGGGTTATGGCTACACCTTC.

J is TRBJ1-2 and V is TRBV19; D call uncertain. With 1 base removed from V and 2 bases from J, the gap between germline ends came to 5 bases. In germline, CDR1 is LNHDA, CDR2 SQIVND (reference sequence). CDR3 size: 13 residues. The CDR3 protein is CASSIGANYGYTF. CDR3 coding DNA: TGTGCCAGTAGTATAGGGGCCAACTATGGCTACACCTTC. The variable domain in full, with the rest retrieved from reference TRBV19 and TRBJ1-2, is DGGITQSPKYLFRKEGQNVTLSCEQNLNHDAMYWYRQDPGQGLRLIYYSQIVNDFQKGDIAEGYSVSREKKESFPLTVTSAQKNPTAFYLCASSIGANYGYTFGSGTRLTVV.

The chain employs TRBV5-4 and TRBJ1-2, with 10 positions matching TRBD1. The V and J ends lost 1 base and 4 bases, in that order; junction bases with no gene match: 4. This CDR3 has 15 residues. Germline-derived CDR1 and CDR2 are SGHNT and YYREEE (reference sequence). CDR3 region: CASSLPGTGVYGYTF. CDR3 in DNA: TGTGCCAGCAGCTTGCCCGGGACAGGGGTCTATGGCTACACCTTC. Supplemented by reference TRBV5-4 and TRBJ1-2, the full variable domain reads ETGVTQSPTHLIKTRGQQVTLRCSSQSGHNTVSWYQQALGQGPQFIFQYYREEENGRGNFPPRFSGLQFPNYSSELNVNALELDDSALYLCASSLPGTGVYGYTFGSGTRLTVV.

This CDR3 reads CASSKTGANTEAFF. The CDR3 nucleotides read TGTGCCAGCAGCAAGACAGGGGCGAACACTGAAGCTTTCTTT. The chain links TRBV7-9 to TRBJ1-1; the match to TRBD1 covers 8 bases. In germline, CDR1 is SEHNR, CDR2 FQNEAQ (reference sequence). The CDR3 has 14 residues. The trim removed 5 bases at V and 1 base at J, leaving 3 bases unmatched.